Below, 21 T cell receptor beta chains from the same sample are listed, as sequenced in a study of Ad26.COV2.S vaccination and SARS-CoV-2 variants. The treatment: 15 to 20 received Ad26.COV2.S at low or high dose, single or two shots; about 5 received placebo; per-sample allocation not given. The samples date from day 63 after the first vaccine or placebo injection. Assay used: immunoSEQ multiplex PCR; TCRdb lists only in-frame clones, some missing. The data hold 360,000 or so clones, with roughly 90% observed a single time. The sample in question was peripheral blood, obtained in a trial of Ad26.COV2.S vaccine versus placebo. These receptors all come from a person aged 18-60 years who received the Ad26.COV2.S COVID-19 vaccine or a placebo.

The genes are TRBV4-1 and TRBJ1-2, with 10 bases matching TRBD1. The CDR3 spans 15 residues. The junction had 4 bases not matched to a gene; V was cut back by 3 bases and J by 3 bases. Germline assignment: CDR1 MGHRA and CDR2 YSYEKL. As DNA, the CDR3 is TGCGCCAGCAGCCATGACAGGGGGCAGGACTATGGCTACACCTTC. This encodes CASSHDRGQDYGYTF.

The chain uses TRBV5-1 and TRBJ1-3; D call uncertain. Trimming took 3 bases from V and 1 from J, leaving 8 bases between them. The length of the CDR3 is 14 residues. From germline, CDR1 is SGHRS and CDR2 YFSETQ. The CDR3 protein is CASSSSGSGNTIYF. CDR3 nucleotide sequence: TGCGCCAGCAGCTCATCGGGGTCTGGAAACACCATATATTTT.

This clone has a handful of counts. This chain links TRBV10-1 with TRBJ2-7; either TRBD1 or TRBD2 may supply D (5 bases each). Germline lookup yields CDR1 WNHNN and CDR2 SYGVQD (reference sequence). This CDR3 region has 13 residues. V dropped 2 bases and J dropped 5 bases, with 10 bases sitting between them. The DNA for the CDR3 is TGCGCCAGCAGTGAGCGAGGGGTGGACGAGCAGTACTTC. Its protein is CASSERGVDEQYF.

The V gene is TRBV18, the J gene TRBJ2-2, with TRBD2 matching over 13 bases. The CDR3 is 15 amino acids. Per the germline V gene, CDR1 is KGHSH and CDR2 is LQKENI. The J segment lost 3 bases and the V segment lost 8 bases, leaving 3 bases of the junction unmatched. CDR3 sequence: CASTGLAGDTGELFF. Written as DNA, the CDR3 is TGTGCCAGCACCGGACTAGCGGGAGACACCGGGGAGCTGTTTTTT.

The chain couples TRBV28 to TRBJ2-5, with D possibly matching TRBD2 (7 bases). Germline V gene lookup returns CDR1 MDHEN and CDR2 SYDVKM. CDR3 size: 12 residues. The V gene lost 6 bases and the J gene lost 7 bases, with 12 bases spanning the gap. The CDR3 here is CASSLRGRTQYF. In DNA form, the CDR3 reads TGTGCCAGCAGCCTGCGGGGGCGGACCCAGTACTTC.

The chain combines TRBV10-3 with TRBJ2-7; a possible D gene is TRBD1 (6 bases). Trimming shortened V by 4 bases and J by 5 bases, and 12 bases separated the two germline ends. This CDR3 is 13 amino acids long. Germline CDR1 is ENHRY and CDR2 is SYGVKD. CDR3 sequence: CAISATDSHEQYF. The CDR3 DNA follows: TGTGCCATCAGTGCCACGGACAGCCACGAGCAGTACTTC.

This clone was observed a handful of times. The CDR3 region is CASGWTGNTGELFF. The CDR3 region has the DNA TGTGCTAGTGGTTGGACAGGAAACACCGGGGAGCTGTTTTTT. The rearrangement uses TRBV12-5 and TRBJ2-2; TRBD1 agrees at 7 bases. J lost 2 bases, V lost 4 bases, and 1 base had no gene match. The CDR3 has 14 residues. Germline V gene sequence: CDR1 LGHNT, CDR2 FRNRAP. Complete variable domain (other parts from reference TRBV12-5 and TRBJ2-2): DARVTQTPRHKVTEMGQEVTMRCQPILGHNTVFWYRQTMMQGLELLAYFRNRAPLDDSGMPKDRFSAEMPDATLATLKIQPSEPRDSAVYFCASGWTGNTGELFFGEGSRLTVL.

The chain recombines TRBV29-1 with TRBJ2-1; 9 bases are shared with TRBD2. The CDR3 totals 15 residues. Looked up from germline, CDR1 is SQVTM and CDR2 is ANQGSEA. Trimming took 4 bases from V and 1 from J; bases not matched to a gene: 5. CDR3 protein: CSVGSAGGSYNEQFF. The CDR3, as DNA: TGCAGCGTTGGGTCTGCGGGAGGGTCCTACAATGAGCAGTTCTTC.

V usage is TRBV11-2 and J usage is TRBJ1-3; D is uncertain. CDR1 is SGHAT, CDR2 FQNNGV, per germline. Trimming stripped 0 bases from V and 4 bases from J, with 7 bases between. This CDR3 contains 14 residues. The DNA of the CDR3 is TGTGCCAGCAGCTTAGACCTAGGGGGAAACACCATATATTTT. Translating it yields CASSLDLGGNTIYF.

The count of this clone is one. The genes are TRBV6-6 and TRBJ1-1; the D is unclear. This CDR3 is built from 14 residues. Germline-derived CDR1 and CDR2 are MNHNY and SVGAGI (reference sequence). V lost 0 bases and J lost 2, with 7 bases in between. CDR3 sequence reads: CASSYSGTNTEAFF. Written as DNA, the CDR3 is TGTGCCAGCAGTTACTCTGGCACAAACACTGAAGCTTTCTTT.

V gene TRBV5-4 combines with J gene TRBJ1-5; perhaps TRBD1 as D (5 bases). The CDR3 runs to 15 residues. The germline gives CDR1 SGHNT, CDR2 YYREEE (reference sequence). V was pared by 0 bases and J by 7 bases, with 14 bases between. The CDR3 reads CASSLGGSTTQPQHF. In nucleotides, the CDR3 is TGTGCCAGCAGCTTGGGGGGCTCGACCACCCAGCCCCAGCATTTT.

The chain recombines TRBV2 with TRBJ1-4; D unclear. From germline, CDR1 is SNHLY and CDR2 FYNNEI. There are 10 residues in the CDR3. The germline V and J ends were trimmed by 7 bases and 7 bases, with 4 bases remaining between them. CDR3 in DNA: TGTGCCAGCAAGGGTGAAAAACTGTTTTTT. Translation: CASKGEKLFF.

This clone was counted a few times. The V call is TRBV19, the J call TRBJ2-7; D possibly corresponds to TRBD1 (6 bases). V was cut by 3 bases and J by 3 bases, with 18 bases left in between. From germline, CDR1 is LNHDA and CDR2 SQIVND (reference sequence). CDR3 length: 16 amino acids. The DNA for the CDR3 is TGTGCCAGTAGTATCAGGACAGCTCTCGGCAACTACGAGCAGTACTTC. It codes for CASSIRTALGNYEQYF.

J is TRBJ1-2 and V is TRBV28, with TRBD1 as a possible D gene (6 bases). The CDR3 has 15 amino acids. V gave up 2 bases and J gave up 3 bases, with 13 bases separating them. Looked up from germline, CDR1 is MDHEN and CDR2 is SYDVKM. This CDR3 is CASSLAGGGHYGYTF. The CDR3 nucleotides read TGTGCCAGCAGTTTAGCGGGAGGGGGGCACTATGGCTACACCTTC.

V is TRBV3-1 (or the pseudogene TRBV3-2) and J is TRBJ1-6, with D perhaps TRBD1 (5 bases). This CDR3 is 14 amino acids long. Trimming took off 3 bases at V and 7 bases at J, with 10 bases between the two ends. From germline, CDR1 is LGHDT and CDR2 YNNKEL (reference sequence). CDR3 in DNA: TGTGCCAGCAGCCAGGGACCTCGAAATTCACCCCTCCACTTT. It encodes CASSQGPRNSPLHF.

V and J are TRBV11-3 and TRBJ2-1, with a possible D match to TRBD2 (6 bases). CDR3 length: 14 residues. V lost 3 bases and J 3 bases, leaving 9 bases between the germline ends. Germline CDR1 reads SGHNT; CDR2 reads YENEEA. In DNA form, the CDR3 reads TGTGCCAGCAGCTTGGCGGGATACTACAATGAGCAGTTCTTC. Translation gives CASSLAGYYNEQFF. The whole variable domain, remainder taken from reference TRBV11-3 and TRBJ2-1, is EAGVVQSPRYKIIEKKQPVAFWCNPISGHNTLYWYLQNLGQGPELLIRYENEEAVDDSQLPKDRFSAERLKGVDSTLKIQPAELGDSAVYLCASSLAGYYNEQFFGPGTRLTVL.

This chain connects TRBV7-8 to TRBJ2-7; 14 positions match TRBD2. The length of the CDR3 is 17 residues. The germline V gene has CDR1 SGHVS and CDR2 FQNEAQ. The J segment lost 5 bases and the V segment lost 8 bases, leaving 14 bases of the junction unmatched. The CDR3 DNA reads as TGTGCCAGCCACCGGGCAGGGACTAGCGGGAGTTGGCACGAGCAGTACTTC. Its protein is CASHRAGTSGSWHEQYF.

This clone is a singleton in its sample. V is TRBV7-9 and J is TRBJ1-4; D unclear. The CDR3 is made up of 14 amino acids. CDR1 SEHNR and CDR2 FQNEAQ come from the germline V gene (reference sequence). Trimming cost V 4 bases and J 4 bases, with 10 bases left between them. CDR3 loop: CASSSWASNEKLFF. The CDR3 DNA follows: TGTGCCAGCAGCTCCTGGGCCAGTAATGAAAAACTGTTTTTT.

The V call is TRBV6-5, the J call TRBJ1-2, with TRBD1 as a possible D gene (5 bases). Between the trimmed V and J ends, which lost 7 bases and 5 bases, there was a span of 11 bases. The CDR3 extends over 12 amino acids. Germline V lookup: CDR1 MNHEY, CDR2 SVGAGI. CDR3: CASTRDGYGYTF. The CDR3 nucleotides are TGTGCCAGCACTAGGGACGGGTATGGCTACACCTTC.

The genes are TRBV5-4 and TRBJ2-7, with D unresolved. The ends were cut back, 5 bases at V and 3 bases at J, with 24 bases in the middle. The CDR3 consists of 17 residues. Germline V CDR1 and CDR2: SGHNT, YYREEE (reference sequence). The CDR3 DNA reads TGTGCCAGCAGTACAAGGAGACTCCCCAACCAAATCTACGAGCAGTACTTC. Translated, it gives CASSTRRLPNQIYEQYF.

The V call is TRBV27, the J call TRBJ2-1, with unresolved D. CDR1 MNHEY and CDR2 SMNVEV come from the germline V gene (reference sequence). This CDR3 is built from 13 residues. Between the trimmed V and J ends, which lost 3 bases and 15 bases, there was a span of 18 bases. This CDR3 is CASSLETLTGWFF. CDR3 DNA: TGTGCCAGCAGTTTGGAGACCCTTACTGGTTGGTTCTTC.